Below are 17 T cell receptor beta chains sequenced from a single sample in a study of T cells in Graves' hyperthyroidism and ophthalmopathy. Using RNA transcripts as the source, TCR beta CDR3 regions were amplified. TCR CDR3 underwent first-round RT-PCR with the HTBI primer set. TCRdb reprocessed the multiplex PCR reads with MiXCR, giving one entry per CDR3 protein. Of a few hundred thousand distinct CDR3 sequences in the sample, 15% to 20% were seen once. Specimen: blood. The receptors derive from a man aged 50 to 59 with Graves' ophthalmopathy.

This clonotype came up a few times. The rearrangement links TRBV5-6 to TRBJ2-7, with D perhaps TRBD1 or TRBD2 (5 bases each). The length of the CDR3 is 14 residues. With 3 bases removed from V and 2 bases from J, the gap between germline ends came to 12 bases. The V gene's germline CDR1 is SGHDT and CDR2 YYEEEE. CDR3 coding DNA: TGTGCCAGCAGCTCGGGACCGCCGACCTACGAGCAGTACTTC. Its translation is CASSSGPPTYEQYF.

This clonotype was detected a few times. This CDR3 is CATSSLRGYNEQFF. For the CDR3, the DNA is TGTGCCACCAGCAGCCTACGGGGGTACAATGAGCAGTTCTTC. V is TRBV15 and J is TRBJ2-1; TRBD2 is a possible D gene (6 bases). The CDR3 is 14 residues long. Germline values: CDR1 LNHNV, CDR2 YYDKDF (reference sequence). V lost 3 bases and J lost 4, with 10 bases in between.

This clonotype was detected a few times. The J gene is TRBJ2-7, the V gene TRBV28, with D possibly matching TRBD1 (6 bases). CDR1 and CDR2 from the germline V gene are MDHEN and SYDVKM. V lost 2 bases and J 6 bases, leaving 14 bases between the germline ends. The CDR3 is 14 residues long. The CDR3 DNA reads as TGTGCCAGCAGTTTAGTGACAGGCCTTGGCGAGCAGTACTTC. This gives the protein CASSLVTGLGEQYF.

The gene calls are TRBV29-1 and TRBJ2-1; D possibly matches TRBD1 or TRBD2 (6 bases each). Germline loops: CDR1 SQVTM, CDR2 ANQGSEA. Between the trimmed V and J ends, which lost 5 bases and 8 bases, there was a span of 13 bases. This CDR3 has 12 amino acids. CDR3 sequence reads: CSVRRGVYEQFF. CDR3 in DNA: TGCAGCGTTCGTAGGGGGGTATATGAGCAGTTCTTC.

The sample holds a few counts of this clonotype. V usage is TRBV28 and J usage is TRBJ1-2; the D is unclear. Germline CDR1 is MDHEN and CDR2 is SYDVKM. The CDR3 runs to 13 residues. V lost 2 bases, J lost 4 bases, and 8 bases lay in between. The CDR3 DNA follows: TGTGCCAGCAGTTTAAAGGGTTTCTATGGCTACACCTTC. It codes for CASSLKGFYGYTF.

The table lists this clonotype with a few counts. The CDR3 DNA is TGCAGTGCTGTCCCCCCACAGGGGGGACTAGCCAGCGAGCAGTACTTC. It yields the protein CSAVPPQGGLASEQYF. V usage is TRBV20-1 and J usage is TRBJ2-7, with a possible D match to TRBD2 (9 bases). In germline, CDR1 is DFQATT, CDR2 SNEGSKA (reference sequence). This CDR3 has 16 residues. Trimming stripped 5 bases from V and 6 bases from J, with 26 bases between.

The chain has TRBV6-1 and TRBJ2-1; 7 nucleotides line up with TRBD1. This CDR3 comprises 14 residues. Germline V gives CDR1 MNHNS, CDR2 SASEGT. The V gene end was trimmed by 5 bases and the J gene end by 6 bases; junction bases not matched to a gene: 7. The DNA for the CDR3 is TGTGCCAGCAGTCCCGATCCAGGGGGCAATGAGCAGTTCTTC. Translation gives CASSPDPGGNEQFF.

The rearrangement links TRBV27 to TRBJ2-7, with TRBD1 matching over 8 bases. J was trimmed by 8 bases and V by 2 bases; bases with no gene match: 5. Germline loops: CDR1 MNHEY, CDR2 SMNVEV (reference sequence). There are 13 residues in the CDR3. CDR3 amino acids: CASSLVQGAQQYF. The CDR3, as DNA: TGTGCCAGCAGTTTAGTCCAGGGGGCACAGCAGTACTTC.

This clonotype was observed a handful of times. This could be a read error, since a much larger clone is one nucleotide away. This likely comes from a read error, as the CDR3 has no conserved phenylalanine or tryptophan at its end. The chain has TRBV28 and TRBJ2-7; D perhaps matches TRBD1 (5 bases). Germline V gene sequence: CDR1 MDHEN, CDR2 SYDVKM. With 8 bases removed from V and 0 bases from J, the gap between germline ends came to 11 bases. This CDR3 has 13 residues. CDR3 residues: CASGAESSYEQYL. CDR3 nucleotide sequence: TGTGCCAGCGGGGCGGAGAGCTCCTACGAGCAGTACCTC.

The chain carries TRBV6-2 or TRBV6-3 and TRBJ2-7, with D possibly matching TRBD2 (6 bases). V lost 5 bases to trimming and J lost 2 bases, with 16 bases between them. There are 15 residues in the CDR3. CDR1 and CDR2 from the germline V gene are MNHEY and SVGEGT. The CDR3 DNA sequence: TGTGCCAGCAGTGACCGGAGGAGGACTACCTACGAGCAGTACTTC. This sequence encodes CASSDRRRTTYEQYF.

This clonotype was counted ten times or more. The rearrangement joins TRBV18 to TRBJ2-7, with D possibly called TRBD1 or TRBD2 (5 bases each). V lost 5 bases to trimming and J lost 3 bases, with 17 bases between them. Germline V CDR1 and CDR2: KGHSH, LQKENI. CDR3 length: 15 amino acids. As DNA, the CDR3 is TGTGCCAGCTCATCGCTCCGGGACGGGCTCTACGAGCAGTACTTC. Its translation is CASSSLRDGLYEQYF.

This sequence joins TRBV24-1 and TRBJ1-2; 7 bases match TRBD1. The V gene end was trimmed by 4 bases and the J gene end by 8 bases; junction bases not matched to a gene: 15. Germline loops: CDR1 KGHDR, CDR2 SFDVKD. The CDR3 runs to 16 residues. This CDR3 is CATSEGERQGISGYTF. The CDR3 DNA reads TGTGCCACCAGTGAAGGAGAAAGACAGGGAATCAGCGGCTACACCTTC.

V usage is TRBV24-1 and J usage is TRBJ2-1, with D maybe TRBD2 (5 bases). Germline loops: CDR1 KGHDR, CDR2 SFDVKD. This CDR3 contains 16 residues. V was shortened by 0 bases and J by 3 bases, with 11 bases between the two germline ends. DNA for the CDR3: TGTGCCACCAGTGATTTGGGCCCGGGGAACTACAATGAGCAGTTCTTC. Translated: CATSDLGPGNYNEQFF.

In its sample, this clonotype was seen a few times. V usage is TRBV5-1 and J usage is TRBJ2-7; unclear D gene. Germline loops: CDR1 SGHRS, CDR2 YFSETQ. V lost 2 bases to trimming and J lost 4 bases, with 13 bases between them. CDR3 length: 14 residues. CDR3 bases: TGCGCCAGCAGCTTTAAACGAGGATTATACGAGCAGTACTTC. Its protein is CASSFKRGLYEQYF. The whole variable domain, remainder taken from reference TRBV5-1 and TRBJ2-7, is KAGVTQTPRYLIKTRGQQVTLSCSPISGHRSVSWYQQTPGQGLQFLFEYFSETQRNKGNFPGRFSGRQFSNSRSEMNVSTLELGDSALYLCASSFKRGLYEQYFGPGTRLTVT.

The DNA for the CDR3 is TGTGCCAGCAGTTACTCTCTAGCGGACACCTACGAGCAGTACTTC. It specifies CASSYSLADTYEQYF. The chain uses TRBV6-5 and TRBJ2-7, with 7 bases lining up with TRBD2. The CDR3 is 15 residues long. Losses at the gene ends were 0 bases for V and 2 bases for J; bases not matched to a gene: 4. Germline V gene data show CDR1 as MNHEY and CDR2 as SVGAGI.

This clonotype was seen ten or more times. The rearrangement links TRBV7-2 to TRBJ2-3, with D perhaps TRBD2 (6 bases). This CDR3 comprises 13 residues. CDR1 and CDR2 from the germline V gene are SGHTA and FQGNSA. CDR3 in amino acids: CAKQERGTDTQYF. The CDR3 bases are TGTGCGAAGCAGGAGCGGGGCACAGATACGCAGTATTTT.

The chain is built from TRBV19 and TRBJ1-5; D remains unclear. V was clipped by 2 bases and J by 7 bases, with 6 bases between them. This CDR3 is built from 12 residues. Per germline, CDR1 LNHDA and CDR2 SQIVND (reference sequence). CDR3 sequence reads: CASSILRQPQHF. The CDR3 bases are TGTGCCAGTAGTATACTGAGACAGCCCCAGCATTTT.